This passage covers 28 T cell receptor beta chains from one sample sequenced in a study of cytotoxic CD8 clonotypes in ibrutinib-treated CLL. Only in-frame clones appear in the TCRdb table, and some are missing; sequencing was by immunoSEQ multiplex PCR. The sample has hundreds of thousands of clones; 60% to 75% are singletons. The sample was PBMCs, taken after 24 months of ibrutinib treatment. The receptors were gathered from a human donor with chronic lymphocytic leukemia.

The V and J genes are TRBV7-8 and TRBJ2-5, with D perhaps matching TRBD1 (7 bases). Germline CDR1 and CDR2: SGHVS and FQNEAQ. The CDR3 sequence is 18 residues long. Between the trimmed V and J ends, which lost 4 bases and 4 bases, there was a span of 25 bases. Here the CDR3 reads CASSSRPPAGGSGETQYF. The CDR3 region has the DNA TGTGCCAGCAGCTCCCGGCCCCCGGCAGGGGGGAGCGGAGAGACCCAGTACTTC.

The J gene is TRBJ1-2, the V gene TRBV6-6; no firm D call. Germline loops: CDR1 MNHNY, CDR2 SVGAGI (reference sequence). Trimming removed 7 bases from V and 6 bases from J, with 18 bases in between. The CDR3 consists of 14 residues. Written as DNA, the CDR3 is TGTGCCAGCACCAAAACAGCCTCGGTACATGGCTACACCTTC. This encodes CASTKTASVHGYTF.

DNA for the CDR3: TGTGCCAGCAGTCCTACGGGACAGGGGGTCGCTGGCTACACCTTC. Translated: CASSPTGQGVAGYTF. The J gene is TRBJ1-2, the V gene TRBV28; TRBD1 matches at 11 bases. Germline V gene sequence: CDR1 MDHEN, CDR2 SYDVKM. The CDR3 totals 15 residues. With V trimmed by 5 bases and J by 7 bases, 9 bases remained unmatched.

The chain combines TRBV29-1 with TRBJ2-3, with a weak D call TRBD1 (6 bases). Per germline, CDR1 SQVTM and CDR2 ANQGSEA. The CDR3 has 13 amino acids. Trimming removed 8 bases at V and 2 bases at J, with 14 bases between. The CDR3 is CSQKGHLTDTQYF. CDR3 in DNA: TGCAGCCAGAAGGGACACCTCACAGATACGCAGTATTTT.

This clone was observed a few times. The chain couples TRBV28 to TRBJ2-2, with D possibly being TRBD1 (6 bases). The CDR3 has 15 amino acids. The V end lost 6 bases, the J end lost 4 bases, and 15 bases lay between the germline ends. Per germline, CDR1 MDHEN and CDR2 SYDVKM. The CDR3 reads CASSRKGHSTGELFF. Written as DNA, the CDR3 is TGTGCCAGCAGCCGTAAGGGACATTCCACCGGGGAGCTGTTTTTT.

The chain's CDR3 is CASSFGNEQFF. In DNA form, the CDR3 reads TGTGCCAGCAGCTTTGGCAATGAGCAGTTCTTC. V gene TRBV11-3 combines with J gene TRBJ2-1, with D unresolved. The V gene's germline CDR1 is SGHNT and CDR2 YENEEA. V was trimmed by 3 bases and J by 6 bases, leaving 3 bases between them. The CDR3 runs to 11 residues.

The chain employs TRBV5-4 and TRBJ2-1, with 14 bases that match TRBD2. CDR3 length equals 15 residues. V dropped 4 bases and J dropped 7; count of bases not matched to a gene: 4. CDR1 and CDR2 from the germline V gene are SGHNT and YYREEE (reference sequence). CDR3 sequence reads: CASSTGLAGGNEQFF. Written as DNA, the CDR3 is TGTGCCAGCAGCACAGGACTAGCGGGAGGAAATGAGCAGTTCTTC.

A note on this clone: The sample carries other DNA sequences with the same CDR3. The CDR3 DNA sequence: TGCAGTGCTACGGAGTACAATGAGCAGTTCTTC. Its translation is CSATEYNEQFF. J is TRBJ2-1 and V is TRBV20-1; no firm D call. Trimming removed 4 bases from V and 4 bases from J, with 5 bases in between. The CDR3 is made up of 11 amino acids. From germline, CDR1 is DFQATT and CDR2 SNEGSKA (reference sequence).

This clone was found a few times. The V call is TRBV6-5, the J call TRBJ2-7; D may be TRBD1 (5 bases). The CDR3 covers 13 residues. Germline loops: CDR1 MNHEY, CDR2 SVGAGI. Trimming removed 7 bases at V and 7 bases at J, with 17 bases between. This CDR3 reads CASKPTRVGEQYF. DNA of the CDR3: TGTGCCAGCAAGCCCACCAGGGTTGGGGAGCAGTACTTC.

The CDR3 loop reads CASSPVRGGNQPQHF. In DNA form, the CDR3 reads TGTGCCAGCTCACCTGTTCGGGGCGGCAATCAGCCCCAGCATTTT. The chain couples TRBV18 to TRBJ1-5, with D tentatively TRBD1 (5 bases). The germline CDR1 and CDR2 sequences are KGHSH and LQKENI. Deletions cut 3 bases from V and 2 bases from J, with 11 bases between. The CDR3 loop spans 15 amino acids.

V gene TRBV19 combines with J gene TRBJ1-4; D unresolved. The germline V gene has CDR1 LNHDA and CDR2 SQIVND (reference sequence). The V gene lost 5 bases and the J gene lost 0 bases, with 7 bases spanning the gap. This CDR3 region has 14 residues. The CDR3 DNA reads TGTGCCAGTAGTCTTTCCGCAACTAATGAAAAACTGTTTTTT. Its translation is CASSLSATNEKLFF.

V and J are TRBV12-5 and TRBJ2-3; 7 positions agree with TRBD2. Germline V gene lookup returns CDR1 LGHNT and CDR2 FRNRAP. This CDR3 comprises 14 residues. V was pared by 7 bases and J by 5 bases, with 9 bases of the junction left unmatched. The CDR3 DNA is TGTGCTAGTGTTCCCTCGGGAGGAGGAGATACGCAGTATTTT. It is translated as CASVPSGGGDTQYF. The variable domain in full, with the rest retrieved from reference TRBV12-5 and TRBJ2-3, is DARVTQTPRHKVTEMGQEVTMRCQPILGHNTVFWYRQTMMQGLELLAYFRNRAPLDDSGMPKDRFSAEMPDATLATLKIQPSEPRDSAVYFCASVPSGGGDTQYFGPGTRLTVL.

The chain joins TRBV7-2 to TRBJ1-5; D may be TRBD1 (5 bases). The CDR3 covers 14 residues. The ends were cut back, 5 bases at V and 2 bases at J, with 10 bases in the middle. CDR1 SGHTA and CDR2 FQGNSA come from the germline V gene. The CDR3 loop is CASSLRGGNQPQHF. Written as DNA, the CDR3 is TGTGCCAGCAGCCTAAGAGGGGGCAATCAGCCCCAGCATTTT.

Notes on this clone: The junction differs from germline at one of its ends, possibly a read error. The rearrangement joins TRBV6-1 to TRBJ2-7, with D possibly matching TRBD1 (5 bases). The CDR3 is 12 residues long. CDR1 and CDR2 from the germline V gene are MNHNS and SASEGT. CDR3 in amino acids: CASSDQGLGRNF. CDR3 nucleotide sequence: TGTGCCAGCAGTGACCAGGGCCTTGGTCGGAACTTC.

The J gene is TRBJ2-7, the V gene TRBV6-5; TRBD1 might be the D (5 bases). The CDR3 contains 13 residues. Germline V gene sequence: CDR1 MNHEY, CDR2 SVGAGI. V was clipped by 4 bases and J by 4 bases, with 11 bases between them. CDR3 coding DNA: TGTGCCAGCAGTTCAGGGTTCGGGTACGAGCAGTACTTC. Amino acids: CASSSGFGYEQYF.

This sequence joins TRBV7-9 and TRBJ1-5, with D perhaps matching TRBD1 (6 bases). Trimming left V 2 bases short and J 4 bases short, with 9 bases between. The CDR3 is made up of 14 amino acids. Germline lookup yields CDR1 SEHNR and CDR2 FQNEAQ (reference sequence). The CDR3 DNA follows: TGTGCCAGCAGCTTACAGGGGTCAAATCAGCCCCAGCATTTT. Protein product: CASSLQGSNQPQHF.

This clone was found once. The V and J genes are TRBV27 and TRBJ2-7; D possibly corresponds to TRBD1 (7 bases). Trimming removed 0 bases at V and 3 bases at J, with 15 bases between. Germline lookup yields CDR1 MNHEY and CDR2 SMNVEV (reference sequence). The CDR3 runs 16 residues. The CDR3, as DNA: TGTGCCAGCAGTTTATCCGGAGGGGACAGAATCTACGAGCAGTACTTC. This translates into CASSLSGGDRIYEQYF.

The rearrangement joins TRBV2 to TRBJ2-5; 11 bases align to TRBD1. This CDR3 comprises 18 residues. J lost 3 bases, V lost 5 bases, and 14 bases had no gene match. Germline V CDR1 and CDR2: SNHLY, FYNNEI. The CDR3 protein is CASSLWTGGLAGEETQYF. CDR3 nucleotide sequence: TGTGCCAGCAGTCTCTGGACAGGGGGCCTAGCGGGTGAAGAGACCCAGTACTTC.

V is TRBV6-6 and J is TRBJ2-7, with D unclear. Deletions cut 8 bases from V and 3 bases from J, with 11 bases between. This CDR3 is 12 amino acids long. Germline V gene data show CDR1 as MNHNY and CDR2 as SVGAGI (reference sequence). CDR3 amino acids: CASSYPGYEQYF. The CDR3 DNA follows: TGTGCCAGCTCCTACCCCGGCTACGAGCAGTACTTC.

The genes are TRBV30 and TRBJ1-1, with D perhaps matching TRBD1 (6 bases). V lost 0 bases and J lost 7, with 6 bases in between. Germline values: CDR1 GTSNPN, CDR2 SVGIG (reference sequence). This CDR3 has 11 residues. CDR3 amino acids: CAWSVRGEAFF. DNA for the CDR3: TGTGCCTGGAGTGTCAGGGGTGAAGCTTTCTTT.

The rearrangement links TRBV5-1 to TRBJ1-3, with D unresolved. V shed 6 bases and J shed 0 bases, with 7 bases lying between them. Germline CDR1 reads SGHRS; CDR2 reads YFSETQ. The CDR3 is 13 residues long. CDR3 coding DNA: TGCGCCAGCAAAAAAGACTCTGGAAACACCATATATTTT. Its translation: CASKKDSGNTIYF. The variable domain in full, completed from reference TRBV5-1 and TRBJ1-3, reads KAGVTQTPRYLIKTRGQQVTLSCSPISGHRSVSWYQQTPGQGLQFLFEYFSETQRNKGNFPGRFSGRQFSNSRSEMNVSTLELGDSALYLCASKKDSGNTIYFGEGSWLTVV.

The chain has TRBV10-2 and TRBJ2-7, with 10 bases aligning to TRBD1. Germline CDR1 and CDR2: WSHSY and SAAADI. The V gene end was trimmed by 8 bases and the J gene end by 3 bases; junction bases not matched to a gene: 1. The CDR3 is made up of 12 amino acids. CDR3 nucleotides: TGCGCCAGCCGGGACAGGGGCTACGAGCAGTACTTC. Translating it yields CASRDRGYEQYF.

This clone has a single count. The chain links TRBV25-1 to TRBJ2-2, with a tentative D call TRBD2 (6 bases). Germline values: CDR1 MGHDK, CDR2 SYGVNS. This CDR3 comprises 15 residues. Trimming left V 4 bases short and J 4 bases short, with 13 bases between. CDR3 sequence reads: CASSGGVRATGELFF. DNA for the CDR3: TGTGCCAGCAGTGGGGGGGTGAGGGCCACCGGGGAGCTGTTTTTT.

This clone is a singleton in its sample. V and J are TRBV2 and TRBJ1-2; D gene unclear. This CDR3 spans 13 amino acids. V was clipped by 6 bases and J by 2 bases, with 10 bases between them. Germline V gene lookup returns CDR1 SNHLY and CDR2 FYNNEI. CDR3 sequence: CASSLEKNYGYTF. DNA for the CDR3: TGTGCCAGCAGCCTAGAGAAAAACTATGGCTACACCTTC.

This clone was seen more than once but under ten times. The CDR3 bases are TGTGCCCGGTCCGGGGAGCGGGGTAGCTCCTACGAGCAGTACTTC. Protein product: CARSGERGSSYEQYF. The V gene is TRBV30, the J gene TRBJ2-7; 7 nucleotides match TRBD2. With V trimmed by 8 bases and J by 0 bases, 13 bases remained unmatched. The CDR3 spans 15 residues. CDR1 GTSNPN and CDR2 SVGIG come from the germline V gene (reference sequence).

This chain connects TRBV5-1 to TRBJ2-3; D may be TRBD2 (6 bases). Trimming pared 2 bases from V and 2 bases from J, leaving 15 bases between. Germline CDR1 and CDR2: SGHRS and YFSETQ. The CDR3 spans 16 residues. This chain's CDR3 is CASSFERALATDTQYF. CDR3 in DNA: TGCGCCAGCAGCTTCGAGCGGGCCTTGGCCACAGATACGCAGTATTTT.

This sequence joins TRBV28 and TRBJ1-5; D gene uncertain. V was cut by 8 bases and J by 6 bases, with 17 bases left in between. Germline CDR1 MDHEN, CDR2 SYDVKM. The length of the CDR3 is 14 residues. The CDR3 here is CASLSTIAAQPQHF. The CDR3 DNA reads TGTGCCAGCCTTTCTACGATAGCAGCTCAGCCCCAGCATTTT. Using reference TRBV28 and TRBJ1-5 for the parts outside the CDR3, the full variable domain is DVKVTQSSRYLVKRTGEKVFLECVQDMDHENMFWYRQDPGLGLRLIYFSYDVKMKEKGDIPEGYSVSREKKERFSLILESASTNQTSMYLCASLSTIAAQPQHFGDGTRLSIL.

The rearrangement uses TRBV9 and TRBJ2-3; D may be TRBD2 (6 bases). The CDR3 covers 19 residues. CDR1 and CDR2 (germline): SGDLS, YYNGEE. Between the trimmed V and J ends, which lost 3 bases and 0 bases, there was a span of 23 bases. The CDR3 loop reads CASSAPSISGLFSTDTQYF. The CDR3 bases are TGTGCCAGCAGCGCCCCCTCAATTAGCGGCCTATTTAGCACAGATACGCAGTATTTT. The complete variable domain, with remaining parts taken from reference TRBV9 and TRBJ2-3, reads DSGVTQTPKHLITATGQRVTLRCSPRSGDLSVYWYQQSLDQGLQFLIQYYNGEERAKGNILERFSAQQFPDLHSELNLSSLELGDSALYFCASSAPSISGLFSTDTQYFGPGTRLTVL.